This TCR beta chain emerged from a study of CD8 T cells in ankylosing spondylitis (dated by TCRdb to 2016 to 2017). Notes on the research overall: The study set out to find disease-linked TCR variants by profiling T cell receptor beta repertoires in ankylosing spondylitis patients and healthy donors. In total, the full study cohort was made up of 100 to 140 healthy donors and 25 or so ankylosing spondylitis patients. Samples of peripheral blood were taken, and for ankylosing spondylitis patients, synovial fluid was collected as well.

The CDR3, cysteine through phenylalanine, is 16 amino acids long. CDR3 DNA only is kept here, 48 bases in frame from base 1. V loses 0 bases of germline sequence and J loses 0 bases, and the interval between the two ends is 15 bases. CDR1 and CDR2 are read off the germline V gene (reference sequence) as DFQATT and SNEGSKA. Findings and caveats that apply to the study as a whole: A CD8+ phenotype was shown by the disease-linked clones, which were found at relatively low frequencies in peripheral blood. Significant enrichment of the disease-linked clones was reported in matched synovial fluid samples from ankylosing spondylitis patients. A TCR beta motif made up of eight or nine highly homologous amino acid variants appeared to be characteristic of blood from ankylosing spondylitis patients. Some motif variants had previously been reported in the synovial fluid and blood of reactive arthritis patients, which suggests shared mechanisms of disease initiation.

These reads were obtained on an Illumina HiSeq 2500. Quantitative 5'-RACE with molecular barcodes was used to prepare TCR beta libraries. Per the original workflow: A new computational method, built on a probabilistic model of VDJ rearrangement, was used to identify disease-linked TCR variants. TCRdb reprocessed the public reads (quality trimming at Q25 with fastp, clone calling with MiXCR) and kept in-frame beta chains. Each CDR3 protein appears once, grouped with its most common genes and DNA. TCRdb assigned the V and J calls; the authors' analysis was not used. The sample records some 840,000 distinct CDR3 sequences, approximately 10% of which are singletons. In total, the top ten clones hold just over 0.5% of the sample. As to this clonotype: No antigen is known for it. The record has no base qualities; no much larger clone is one base away.

Source material: blood, either unsorted or a sorted T cell fraction (not recorded which). The sequence was obtained from a male donor with ankylosing spondylitis. The chain links TRBV20-1 with TRBJ2-7; the D gene could be either TRBD1 or TRBD2, each agreeing at 6 bases. The CDR3 loop reads CSARDPGRGLSYEQYF. The nucleotides are TGCAGTGCTAGAGATCCGGGCAGGGGACTCTCCTACGAGCAGTACTTC.